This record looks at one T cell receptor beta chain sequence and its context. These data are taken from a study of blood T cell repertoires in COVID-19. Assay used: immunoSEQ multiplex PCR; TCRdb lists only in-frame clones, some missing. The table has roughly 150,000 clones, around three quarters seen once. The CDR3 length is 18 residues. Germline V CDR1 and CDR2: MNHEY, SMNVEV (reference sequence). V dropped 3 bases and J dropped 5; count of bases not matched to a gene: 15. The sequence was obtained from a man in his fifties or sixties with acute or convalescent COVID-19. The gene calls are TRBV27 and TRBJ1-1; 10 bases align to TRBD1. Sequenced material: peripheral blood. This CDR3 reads CASSLTTPGQGMGTEAFF. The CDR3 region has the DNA TGTGCCAGCAGTTTGACCACCCCGGGACAGGGGATGGGGACTGAAGCTTTCTTT.